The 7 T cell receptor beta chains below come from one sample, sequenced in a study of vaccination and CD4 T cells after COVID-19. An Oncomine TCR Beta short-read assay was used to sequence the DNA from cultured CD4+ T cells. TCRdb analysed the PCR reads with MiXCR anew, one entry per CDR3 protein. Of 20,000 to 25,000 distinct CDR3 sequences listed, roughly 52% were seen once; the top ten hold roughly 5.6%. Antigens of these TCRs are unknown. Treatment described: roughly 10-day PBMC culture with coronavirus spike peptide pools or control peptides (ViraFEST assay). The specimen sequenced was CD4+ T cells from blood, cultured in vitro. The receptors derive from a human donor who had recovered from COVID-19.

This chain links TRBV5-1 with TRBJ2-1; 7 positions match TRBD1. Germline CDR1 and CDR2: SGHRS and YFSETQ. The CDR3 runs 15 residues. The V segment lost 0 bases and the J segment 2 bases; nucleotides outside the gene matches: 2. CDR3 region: CASSLGQGAYNEQFF. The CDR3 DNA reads TGCGCCAGCAGCTTGGGTCAGGGGGCCTACAATGAGCAGTTCTTC.

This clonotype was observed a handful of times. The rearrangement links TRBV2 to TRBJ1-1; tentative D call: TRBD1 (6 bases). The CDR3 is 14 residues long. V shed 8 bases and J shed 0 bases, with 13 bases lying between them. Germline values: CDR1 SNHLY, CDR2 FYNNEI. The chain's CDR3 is CASAYREMNTEAFF. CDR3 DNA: TGTGCCAGCGCCTACAGGGAAATGAACACTGAAGCTTTCTTT. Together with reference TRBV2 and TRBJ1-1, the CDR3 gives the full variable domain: EPEVTQTPSHQVTQMGQEVILRCVPISNHLYFYWYRQILGQKVEFLVSFYNNEISEKSEIFDDQFSVERPDGSNFTLKIRSTKLEDSAMYFCASAYREMNTEAFFGQGTRLTVV.

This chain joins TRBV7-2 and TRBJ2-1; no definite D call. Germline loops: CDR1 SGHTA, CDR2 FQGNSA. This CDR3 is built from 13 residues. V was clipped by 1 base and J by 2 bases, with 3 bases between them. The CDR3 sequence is CASSLVPYNEQFF. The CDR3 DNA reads TGTGCCAGCAGCTTAGTCCCCTACAATGAGCAGTTCTTC.

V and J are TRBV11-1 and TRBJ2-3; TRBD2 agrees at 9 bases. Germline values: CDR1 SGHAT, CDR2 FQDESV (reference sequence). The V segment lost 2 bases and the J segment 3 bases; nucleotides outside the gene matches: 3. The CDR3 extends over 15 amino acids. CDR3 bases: TGTGCCAGCAGCTTAATGCTAGCGGGAACAGATACGCAGTATTTT. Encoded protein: CASSLMLAGTDTQYF.

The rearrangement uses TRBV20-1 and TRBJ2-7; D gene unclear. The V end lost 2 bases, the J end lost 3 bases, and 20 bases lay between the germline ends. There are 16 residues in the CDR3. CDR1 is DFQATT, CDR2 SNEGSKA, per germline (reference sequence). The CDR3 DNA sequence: TGCAGTGCTAGAAAGCCACTCCCGGCTTTAATCTACGAGCAGTACTTC. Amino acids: CSARKPLPALIYEQYF.

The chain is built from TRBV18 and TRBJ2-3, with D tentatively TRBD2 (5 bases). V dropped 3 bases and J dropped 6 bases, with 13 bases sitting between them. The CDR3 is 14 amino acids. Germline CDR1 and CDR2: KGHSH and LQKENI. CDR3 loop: CASSPPRDVDTQYF. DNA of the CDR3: TGTGCCAGCTCACCCCCACGGGATGTTGATACGCAGTATTTT.

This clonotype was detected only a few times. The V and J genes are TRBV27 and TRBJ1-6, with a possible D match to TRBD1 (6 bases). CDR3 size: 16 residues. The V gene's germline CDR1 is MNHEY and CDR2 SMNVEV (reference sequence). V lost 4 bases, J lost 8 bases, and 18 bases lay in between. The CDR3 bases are TGTGCCAGCAGTTCCCCACGGACAGTGTGGGATTCACCCCTCCACTTT. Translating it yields CASSSPRTVWDSPLHF.